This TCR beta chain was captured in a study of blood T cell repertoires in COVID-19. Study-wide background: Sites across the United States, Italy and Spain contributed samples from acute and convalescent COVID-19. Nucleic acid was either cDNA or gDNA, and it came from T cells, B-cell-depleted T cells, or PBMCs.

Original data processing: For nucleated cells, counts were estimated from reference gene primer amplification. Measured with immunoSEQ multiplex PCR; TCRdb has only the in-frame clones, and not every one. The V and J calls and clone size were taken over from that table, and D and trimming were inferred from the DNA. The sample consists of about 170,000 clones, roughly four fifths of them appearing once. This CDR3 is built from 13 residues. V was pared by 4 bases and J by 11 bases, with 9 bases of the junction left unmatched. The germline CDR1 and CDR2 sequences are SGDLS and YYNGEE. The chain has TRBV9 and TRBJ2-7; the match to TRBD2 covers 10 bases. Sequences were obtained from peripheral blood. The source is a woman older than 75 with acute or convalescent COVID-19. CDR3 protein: CASSIGLAEAKYF. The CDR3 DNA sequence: TGTGCCAGCAGCATTGGACTAGCGGAGGCGAAGTACTTC.